Following are 21 T cell receptor beta chains from one sample sequenced in a study of tumor-infiltrating lymphocytes in localized non-small cell lung cancer. The method was immunoSEQ multiplex PCR; TCRdb's version includes in-frame clones alone and lacks a portion of them. The table has roughly 24,000 clones, around 62% seen once. Sequenced: lung tumor tissue. The receptor set was obtained from a human donor with non-small cell lung cancer.

The table lists this clone with a few counts. The CDR3 here is CSVRASGSETQYF. The CDR3 bases are TGCAGCGTTAGGGCTAGCGGGAGTGAGACCCAGTACTTC. The rearrangement links TRBV29-1 to TRBJ2-5; 10 bases line up with TRBD2. Germline trimming cut 5 bases from V and 5 bases from J; bases unmatched to any gene: 5. This CDR3 has 13 amino acids. Germline loops: CDR1 SQVTM, CDR2 ANQGSEA.

This clone has only one observation. The genes are TRBV29-1 and TRBJ1-2; no firm D call. The V gene's germline CDR1 is SQVTM and CDR2 ANQGSEA. The CDR3 is made up of 14 amino acids. Between the trimmed V and J ends, which lost 0 bases and 4 bases, there was a span of 12 bases. CDR3 amino acids: CSVEDQGNGYGYTF. Written as DNA, the CDR3 is TGCAGCGTTGAAGATCAAGGGAACGGCTATGGCTACACCTTC.

This chain uses TRBV5-5 with TRBJ1-2; 8 nucleotides agree with TRBD1. The V and J ends lost 4 bases and 5 bases, in that order; junction bases with no gene match: 7. Germline values: CDR1 SGHKS, CDR2 YYEKEE (reference sequence). The CDR3 totals 14 residues. The CDR3 DNA reads TGTGCCAGCAGCCCCGGACAGGGAGAATATGGCTACACCTTC. Amino acid sequence: CASSPGQGEYGYTF.

V gene TRBV7-6 combines with J gene TRBJ2-5; 11 bases are shared with TRBD2. This CDR3 has 15 amino acids. Trimming took 5 bases from V and 5 from J; bases not matched to a gene: 7. Germline V gene lookup returns CDR1 SGHVS and CDR2 FNYEAQ. The CDR3 region is CASSLNSGRGETQYF. DNA of the CDR3: TGTGCCAGCAGCCTTAATAGCGGGAGGGGGGAGACCCAGTACTTC.

The V and J genes are TRBV2 and TRBJ1-1; unclear D gene. Germline V gene sequence: CDR1 SNHLY, CDR2 FYNNEI. The CDR3 length is 13 residues. V was shortened by 4 bases and J by 5 bases, with 11 bases between the two germline ends. CDR3 DNA: TGTGCCAGCAGTGCCCTTCGGGGAACTGAAGCTTTCTTT. It is translated as CASSALRGTEAFF.

This clone was recorded a few times. The rearrangement joins TRBV30 to TRBJ2-2, with 8 bases aligning to TRBD1. Per the germline V gene, CDR1 is GTSNPN and CDR2 is SVGIG (reference sequence). Germline trimming cut 2 bases from V and 0 bases from J; bases unmatched to any gene: 8. The CDR3 spans 17 residues. The CDR3 loop reads CAWSRQGWESNTGELFF. The CDR3 DNA follows: TGTGCCTGGAGTCGACAGGGGTGGGAATCGAACACCGGGGAGCTGTTTTTT.

The chain is built from TRBV9 and TRBJ1-1; maybe TRBD1 (5 bases). The CDR3 consists of 17 residues. Germline assignment: CDR1 SGDLS and CDR2 YYNGEE. V shed 2 bases and J shed 0 bases, with 17 bases lying between them. CDR3 bases: TGTGCCAGCAGCGTCGTGGAAGGGGTAGACGTGAACACTGAAGCTTTCTTT. This encodes CASSVVEGVDVNTEAFF.

This clone is termed medium-sized (0.01 to 0.1%). V is TRBV11-3 and J is TRBJ2-7, with 10 bases matching TRBD1. Germline CDR1 SGHNT, CDR2 YENEEA. V lost 6 bases and J lost 6; bases outside the gene matches: 8. The CDR3 is made up of 14 amino acids. The CDR3 nucleotides are TGTGCCAGCAGTCGGGGGACAGGGGTTTCCGAGCAGTACTTC. Amino acids: CASSRGTGVSEQYF. Combining the CDR3 with reference TRBV11-3 and TRBJ2-7 gives the whole variable domain EAGVVQSPRYKIIEKKQPVAFWCNPISGHNTLYWYLQNLGQGPELLIRYENEEAVDDSQLPKDRFSAERLKGVDSTLKIQPAELGDSAVYLCASSRGTGVSEQYFGPGTRLTVT.

The V and J genes are TRBV27 and TRBJ2-7, with a weak D call TRBD1 (5 bases). The CDR3 contains 14 residues. V was trimmed by 2 bases and J by 3 bases, leaving 11 bases between them. Germline CDR1 MNHEY, CDR2 SMNVEV (reference sequence). In DNA, the CDR3 is TGTGCCAGCAGTTTAGTTCCAGGGAACTACGAGCAGTACTTC. Translation gives CASSLVPGNYEQYF.

V gene TRBV20-1 combines with J gene TRBJ2-5, with D uncertain. The length of the CDR3 is 11 residues. V was clipped by 5 bases and J by 0 bases, with 4 bases between them. CDR1 and CDR2 (germline): DFQATT, SNEGSKA (reference sequence). The CDR3 DNA sequence: TGCAGTGCTCCGTACCAAGAGACCCAGTACTTC. Residues: CSAPYQETQYF.

This clone was detected a few times. The CDR3 nucleotides read TGTGCCAGCAGCTTAGTTAGGGGCCACGAGCAGTACTTC. This sequence encodes CASSLVRGHEQYF. The gene calls are TRBV11-2 and TRBJ2-7, with D possibly matching TRBD1 (5 bases). Trimming pared 1 base from V and 5 bases from J, leaving 9 bases between. Germline V gene sequence: CDR1 SGHAT, CDR2 FQNNGV. The CDR3 length is 13 residues.

The gene calls are TRBV30 and TRBJ2-7, with 9 bases aligning to TRBD1. Germline assignment: CDR1 GTSNPN and CDR2 SVGIG (reference sequence). This CDR3 has 15 residues. J gave up 5 bases and V 7 bases, and 15 bases lay outside the gene matches. The chain's CDR3 is CAFFEQGARIHEQYF. CDR3 DNA: TGTGCCTTCTTCGAACAGGGGGCGAGGATCCACGAGCAGTACTTC.

The chain links TRBV5-1 to TRBJ2-1; 10 nucleotides line up with TRBD2. CDR1 and CDR2 from the germline V gene are SGHRS and YFSETQ. The CDR3 totals 14 residues. V trimming: 2 bases; J trimming: 15 bases; junction bases outside the gene matches: 11. CDR3 amino acids: CASSFRPLAGDWFF. The CDR3, as DNA: TGCGCCAGCAGCTTTCGACCCCTAGCGGGAGACTGGTTCTTC.

This clone was seen only a few times. The rearrangement uses TRBV18 and TRBJ1-4; D is unresolved. With 6 bases removed from V and 0 bases from J, the gap between germline ends came to 5 bases. The germline CDR1 and CDR2 sequences are KGHSH and LQKENI. The CDR3 covers 13 residues. Here the CDR3 DNA reads TGTGCCAGCTCGTGGGCAACTAATGAAAAACTGTTTTTT. Translating gives CASSWATNEKLFF.

The rearrangement uses TRBV9 and TRBJ2-3; D is ambiguous. CDR3 length: 13 residues. CDR1 SGDLS and CDR2 YYNGEE come from the germline V gene. Trimming pared 1 base from V and 2 bases from J, leaving 5 bases between. This CDR3 is CASSVPATDTQYF. CDR3 in DNA: TGTGCCAGCAGCGTACCGGCCACAGATACGCAGTATTTT. Supplemented by reference TRBV9 and TRBJ2-3, the full variable domain reads DSGVTQTPKHLITATGQRVTLRCSPRSGDLSVYWYQQSLDQGLQFLIQYYNGEERAKGNILERFSAQQFPDLHSELNLSSLELGDSALYFCASSVPATDTQYFGPGTRLTVL.

CDR3 loop: CASSESRADTGELFF. Written as DNA, the CDR3 is TGTGCCAGCAGTGAAAGCAGGGCGGACACCGGGGAGCTGTTTTTT. The chain couples TRBV2 to TRBJ2-2, with D possibly matching TRBD1 (5 bases). In germline, CDR1 is SNHLY, CDR2 FYNNEI. This CDR3 has 15 amino acids. Trimming removed 2 bases at V and 3 bases at J, with 10 bases between.

The CDR3 DNA follows: TGCGCCAGCAGTCGGACTAGCGGACCCACAGATACGCAGTATTTT. Its translation is CASSRTSGPTDTQYF. The J gene is TRBJ2-3, the V gene TRBV5-1; 10 nucleotides agree with TRBD2. With V trimmed by 5 bases and J by 2 bases, 5 bases remained unmatched. The CDR3 contains 15 residues. Germline V gives CDR1 SGHRS, CDR2 YFSETQ.

By share, this clone ranks as medium-sized. This chain uses TRBV2 with TRBJ1-5, with 7 bases matching TRBD1. CDR3 length: 18 residues. Per the germline V gene, CDR1 is SNHLY and CDR2 is FYNNEI. V gave up 5 bases and J gave up 3 bases; unmatched junction bases: 16. As DNA, the CDR3 is TGTGCCAGCAGTTGGGGCCCCGGGACAGCAAACGTCAATCAGCCCCAGCATTTT. It specifies CASSWGPGTANVNQPQHF.

The V and J genes are TRBV5-1 and TRBJ2-5, with 9 nucleotides matching TRBD2. Germline CDR1 SGHRS, CDR2 YFSETQ. This CDR3 region has 14 residues. The J segment lost 5 bases and the V segment lost 2 bases, leaving 4 bases of the junction unmatched. Written as DNA, the CDR3 is TGCGCCAGCAGCTTTAGCGGGAGTGGGGAGACCCAGTACTTC. Residues: CASSFSGSGETQYF.

This clone was detected only a few times. CDR3 sequence reads: CASPRAKRESHEQYF. As DNA, the CDR3 is TGTGCCAGCCCCCGAGCCAAGCGGGAGTCCCACGAGCAGTACTTC. The chain has TRBV2 and TRBJ2-7; TRBD2 matches at 8 bases. Germline loops: CDR1 SNHLY, CDR2 FYNNEI. After removal of 8 bases from V and 5 bases from J, the junction contained 14 bases not matched to a gene. The CDR3 runs 15 residues.

V is TRBV18 and J is TRBJ1-1; 11 positions match TRBD1. Germline V lookup: CDR1 KGHSH, CDR2 LQKENI. The CDR3 runs to 15 residues. J lost 5 bases, V lost 6 bases, and 8 bases had no gene match. The CDR3 loop is CASSSGTGGSTEAFF. The CDR3 DNA reads as TGTGCCAGCTCGTCTGGGACAGGGGGTTCAACTGAAGCTTTCTTT.